Listed below are T cell receptor beta chains from one sample, sequenced in a study of T-cell reconstitution after alpha-beta-depleted transplantation in children. Using its own MiXCR run on the PCR reads, TCRdb lists one record per CDR3 protein. Of about 610,000 distinct CDR3 sequences in the sample, approximately 10% were seen once. Sequencing was performed on PBMCs from the stem cell graft donor, taken from the stem cell graft. These receptor sequences come from a human donor who donated a stem cell graft to a child with acute myeloid leukemia. Both conserved end residues are part of each CDR3. D genes are given only for firm matches. Part of the rows lack a size; the others show once, few, many or a class for expanded clones.

size: many; J: TRBJ2-1; V: TRBV18; D: TRBD2; CDR3: CASSWAGAAGDEQFF; DNA: TGTGCCAGCTCGTGGGCAGGGGCAGCGGGGGATGAGCAGTTCTTC
size: few; J: TRBJ2-7; V: TRBV7-3; D: TRBD2; CDR3: CASSPRVAGAQYF; DNA: TGTGCCAGCAGCCCCCGGGTAGCGGGTGCTCAGTACTTC
size: NA; J: TRBJ1-1; V: TRBV27; D: TRBD1; CDR3: CASSSTGAVSEAFF; DNA: TGTGCCAGCAGTTCCACAGGGGCCGTCTCTGAAGCTTTCTTT
size: NA; J: TRBJ2-7; V: TRBV6-1; D: NA; CDR3: CASKNSGLTYEQYF; DNA: TGTGCCAGCAAGAATAGCGGCTTAACCTACGAGCAGTACTTC
size: few; J: TRBJ2-3; V: TRBV27; D: NA; CDR3: CASSFYASTDTQYF; DNA: TGTGCCAGCAGCTTCTATGCTAGCACAGATACGCAGTATTTT
size: NA; J: TRBJ2-1; V: TRBV20-1; D: TRBD2; CDR3: CSARLLLAALNNEQFF; DNA: TGCAGTGCTAGATTACTACTAGCGGCCCTAAACAATGAGCAGTTCTTC
size: NA; J: TRBJ2-5; V: TRBV11-2; D: TRBD2; CDR3: CASSPTTSGKRETQYF; DNA: TGTGCCAGCAGCCCGACGACTAGCGGGAAACGAGAGACCCAGTACTTC
size: NA; J: TRBJ1-5; V: TRBV12-3/TRBV12-4; D: NA; CDR3: CASSLNLGGGGQPQHF; DNA: TGTGCCAGCAGTTTAAACCTCGGGGGCGGGGGTCAGCCCCAGCATTTT
size: many; J: TRBJ2-1; V: TRBV20-1; D: TRBD2; CDR3: CSARAIAGKTHEQFF; DNA: TGCAGTGCTAGGGCGATAGCGGGAAAAACCCATGAGCAGTTCTTC
size: many; J: TRBJ2-4; V: TRBV29-1; D: TRBD2; CDR3: CSVKLPGLAGNIQYF; DNA: TGCAGCGTTAAACTTCCGGGACTAGCGGGAAACATTCAGTACTTC
size: few; J: TRBJ2-5; V: TRBV7-9; D: NA; CDR3: CASSFSGTAGTETQYF; DNA: TGTGCCAGCAGCTTTTCGGGGACAGCGGGTACAGAGACCCAGTACTTC
size: many; J: TRBJ1-1; V: TRBV29-1; D: NA; CDR3: CSVDTWDTEAFF; DNA: TGCAGCGTGGACACATGGGACACTGAAGCTTTCTTT
size: NA; J: TRBJ1-1; V: TRBV4-2; D: NA; CDR3: CASSPGPHGSLDTEAFF; DNA: TGTGCCAGCAGCCCCGGGCCCCATGGGAGTTTGGACACTGAAGCTTTCTTT
size: NA; J: TRBJ2-1; V: TRBV5-1; D: TRBD2; CDR3: CASSGGPGGSNNEQFF; DNA: TGCGCCAGCAGCGGCGGACCGGGAGGATCCAACAATGAGCAGTTCTTC
size: few; J: TRBJ2-7; V: TRBV3-1; D: TRBD2; CDR3: CASTPIGTSANSYEQYF; DNA: TGTGCCTCCACCCCCATAGGGACTAGCGCAAACTCCTACGAGCAGTACTTC
size: NA; J: TRBJ2-2; V: TRBV24-1; D: NA; CDR3: CATSPLTGELFF; DNA: TGTGCCACCAGCCCACTCACCGGGGAGCTGTTTTTT
size: many; J: TRBJ2-4; V: TRBV20-1; D: NA; CDR3: CSASGRVLAKNIQYF; DNA: TGCAGTGCTAGTGGTAGGGTTCTAGCCAAAAACATTCAGTACTTC
size: NA; J: TRBJ2-5; V: TRBV5-5; D: NA; CDR3: CASSLVQRVETQYF; DNA: TGTGCCAGCAGCTTGGTCCAGCGGGTAGAGACCCAGTACTTC
size: many; J: TRBJ2-7; V: TRBV12-3/TRBV12-4; D: NA; CDR3: CASSLNSLGYEQYF; DNA: TGTGCCAGCAGTTTAAACTCCTTGGGCTACGAGCAGTACTTC
size: NA; J: TRBJ2-5; V: TRBV29-1; D: TRBD2; CDR3: CSSRTSGWRETQYF; DNA: TGCAGCTCCCGGACTAGCGGCTGGAGGGAGACCCAGTACTTC
size: many; J: TRBJ2-1; V: TRBV28; D: TRBD2; CDR3: CASRPVPGLAAHNEQFF; DNA: TGTGCCAGCAGACCTGTACCGGGACTAGCGGCCCACAATGAGCAGTTCTTC
size: NA; J: TRBJ2-1; V: TRBV6-1; D: TRBD2; CDR3: CASSGATGTSHNEQFF; DNA: TGTGCCAGCAGTGGCGCCACCGGGACTAGCCACAATGAGCAGTTCTTC
size: few; J: TRBJ2-3; V: TRBV6-2/TRBV6-3; D: TRBD2; CDR3: CASSYSAGELPDTQYF; DNA: TGTGCCAGCAGTTACTCCGCGGGAGAGCTACCAGATACGCAGTATTTT
size: NA; J: TRBJ1-4; V: TRBV20-1; D: NA; CDR3: CSASDGFNEKLFF; DNA: TGCAGTGCTTCGGACGGTTTTAATGAAAAACTGTTTTTT
size: many; J: TRBJ2-1; V: TRBV20-1; D: TRBD2; CDR3: CSARVSSGNLGNEQFF; DNA: TGCAGTGCTAGAGTCAGTAGCGGGAACCTTGGGAATGAGCAGTTCTTC
size: NA; J: TRBJ2-1; V: TRBV4-3; D: TRBD2; CDR3: CASSQDRNLAGNEQFF; DNA: TGCGCCAGCAGCCAAGATAGGAATCTAGCGGGCAATGAGCAGTTCTTC
size: few; J: TRBJ2-7; V: TRBV5-1; D: NA; CDR3: CASSLVPGSTYEQYF; DNA: TGCGCCAGCAGCTTGGTGCCGGGGTCTACGTACGAGCAGTACTTC
size: few; J: TRBJ2-3; V: TRBV12-3/TRBV12-4; D: TRBD2; CDR3: CASSASGMTDTQYF; DNA: TGTGCCAGCAGCGCTAGCGGGATGACAGATACGCAGTATTTT
size: NA; J: TRBJ2-7; V: TRBV12-3/TRBV12-4; D: TRBD2; CDR3: CASSPMAGVREQYF; DNA: TGTGCCAGCAGTCCCATGGCGGGAGTTCGAGAGCAGTACTTC
size: NA; J: TRBJ1-1; V: TRBV6-5; D: TRBD1; CDR3: CAGQQGASTEAFF; DNA: TGTGCCGGCCAACAGGGGGCAAGTACTGAAGCTTTCTTT
size: many; J: TRBJ2-7; V: TRBV7-8; D: TRBD1; CDR3: CASRDRHSSYEQYF; DNA: TGTGCCAGCAGGGACAGGCATAGCTCCTACGAGCAGTACTTC
size: many; J: TRBJ2-7; V: TRBV7-9; D: TRBD1; CDR3: CASSFSDRGYEQYF; DNA: TGTGCCAGCAGCTTCTCCGACAGGGGATACGAGCAGTACTTC
size: many; J: TRBJ2-1; V: TRBV20-1; D: TRBD2; CDR3: CSALGLAGIYNEQFF; DNA: TGCAGTGCCTTGGGACTAGCGGGCATCTACAATGAGCAGTTCTTC
size: NA; J: TRBJ2-2; V: TRBV6-2/TRBV6-3; D: TRBD1; CDR3: CASTTPGGRGTGELFF; DNA: TGTGCCAGCACTACCCCAGGGGGCCGTGGCACCGGGGAGCTGTTTTTT
size: NA; J: TRBJ2-7; V: TRBV19; D: NA; CDR3: CASSTSRATYEQYF; DNA: TGTGCCAGTAGTACCTCGCGAGCGACCTACGAGCAGTACTTC
size: many; J: TRBJ2-5; V: TRBV29-1; D: TRBD1; CDR3: CSVTDRALWETQYF; DNA: TGCAGCGTAACCGACAGGGCCCTGTGGGAGACCCAGTACTTC
size: few; J: TRBJ2-7; V: TRBV7-9; D: NA; CDR3: CASSGADFSSYEQYF; DNA: TGTGCCAGCAGCGGGGCTGACTTCAGCTCCTACGAGCAGTACTTC
size: many; J: TRBJ2-1; V: TRBV2; D: NA; CDR3: CASGGVRGAFSKQFF; DNA: TGTGCCAGCGGGGGGGTCAGGGGGGCATTCTCTAAGCAGTTCTTC
size: many; J: TRBJ2-1; V: TRBV6-1; D: TRBD2; CDR3: CASSLAGPVYNEQFF; DNA: TGTGCCAGCAGTCTAGCGGGGCCAGTTTACAATGAGCAGTTCTTC
size: few; J: TRBJ1-4; V: TRBV28; D: TRBD1; CDR3: CASSLRRTGLDEKLFF; DNA: TGTGCCAGCAGTCTCCGACGGACAGGGCTGGATGAAAAACTGTTTTTT
size: NA; J: TRBJ2-7; V: TRBV20-1; D: NA; CDR3: CSAPGQLYSYEQYF; DNA: TGCAGTGCCCCCGGACAGCTATACTCCTACGAGCAGTACTTC
size: few; J: TRBJ2-1; V: TRBV15; D: TRBD2; CDR3: CATSKAGTPYDEQFF; DNA: TGTGCCACCAGCAAAGCGGGGACTCCCTATGATGAGCAGTTCTTC
size: once; J: TRBJ2-3; V: TRBV12-3/TRBV12-4; D: TRBD2; CDR3: CASSPVGRASTDTQYF; DNA: TGTGCCAGCAGTCCCGTAGGGAGGGCTAGCACAGATACGCAGTATTTT
size: few; J: TRBJ2-2; V: TRBV20-1; D: NA; CDR3: CSARDGSFGELFF; DNA: TGCAGTGCTAGAGATGGTTCTTTCGGGGAGCTGTTTTTT
size: NA; J: TRBJ2-1; V: TRBV20-1; D: TRBD2; CDR3: CSAVLAGGRKGNEQFF; DNA: TGCAGTGCTGTCCTAGCGGGCGGGAGAAAGGGGAATGAGCAGTTCTTC
size: many; J: TRBJ2-2; V: TRBV5-1; D: TRBD1; CDR3: CASSLPGQANTGELFF; DNA: TGCGCCAGCAGTCTTCCGGGACAGGCGAACACCGGGGAGCTGTTTTTT
size: many; J: TRBJ2-7; V: TRBV12-3/TRBV12-4; D: NA; CDR3: CASSSPLTGGTDYEQYF; DNA: TGTGCCAGCAGCTCACCCTTGACAGGCGGTACAGACTACGAGCAGTACTTC
size: many; J: TRBJ2-6; V: TRBV5-1; D: NA; CDR3: CASSLEGLRRGGANVLTF; DNA: TGCGCCAGCAGCTTGGAGGGCCTACGAAGGGGAGGGGCCAACGTCCTGACTTTC
size: once; J: TRBJ1-4; V: TRBV30; D: TRBD1; CDR3: CAWSDQGALNEKLFF; DNA: TGTGCCTGGAGTGACCAGGGGGCCCTTAATGAAAAACTGTTTTTT
size: NA; J: TRBJ2-4; V: TRBV6-1; D: NA; CDR3: CASIDLNIQYF; DNA: TGTGCCAGCATTGACTTAAACATTCAGTACTTC
size: few; J: TRBJ2-1; V: TRBV7-3; D: NA; CDR3: CASSRLGGPSEQFF; DNA: TGTGCCAGCAGCCGACTAGGGGGGCCAAGTGAGCAGTTCTTC
size: few; J: TRBJ2-2; V: TRBV6-2/TRBV6-3; D: NA; CDR3: CASSYGGGELFF; DNA: TGTGCCAGCAGTTACGGGGGCGGGGAGCTGTTTTTT
size: NA; J: TRBJ1-6; V: TRBV20-1; D: TRBD1; CDR3: CSAMTGGFYNSPLHF; DNA: TGCAGTGCTATGACAGGGGGTTTCTATAATTCACCCCTCCACTTT
size: many; J: TRBJ2-1; V: TRBV6-5; D: TRBD2; CDR3: CATGEGEQFF; DNA: TGTGCCACCGGGGAGGGTGAGCAGTTCTTC
size: few; J: TRBJ1-1; V: TRBV29-1; D: NA; CDR3: CSVDEGAEAFF; DNA: TGCAGCGTTGACGAGGGTGCTGAAGCTTTCTTT